The source of this TCR beta chain is a study of technical replicates of blood from a few donors. The table came from immunoSEQ multiplex PCR; TCRdb's copy has only in-frame clones and leaves some out. The repertoire holds about 54,000 clones, with less than 95% as singletons. Germline V lookup: CDR1 MDHEN, CDR2 SYDVKM. V lost 10 bases, J lost 4 bases, and 16 bases stayed unmatched. The CDR3 has 16 amino acids. The chain links TRBV28 to TRBJ2-1; 7 nucleotides agree with TRBD1. The source is a human donor in good health. The sample consisted of T cells isolated from PBMCs. CDR3 DNA: TGTGCCACGAAAGGGGGCAAAGCGACAGGGTACAATGAGCAGTTCTTC. Protein: CATKGGKATGYNEQFF.